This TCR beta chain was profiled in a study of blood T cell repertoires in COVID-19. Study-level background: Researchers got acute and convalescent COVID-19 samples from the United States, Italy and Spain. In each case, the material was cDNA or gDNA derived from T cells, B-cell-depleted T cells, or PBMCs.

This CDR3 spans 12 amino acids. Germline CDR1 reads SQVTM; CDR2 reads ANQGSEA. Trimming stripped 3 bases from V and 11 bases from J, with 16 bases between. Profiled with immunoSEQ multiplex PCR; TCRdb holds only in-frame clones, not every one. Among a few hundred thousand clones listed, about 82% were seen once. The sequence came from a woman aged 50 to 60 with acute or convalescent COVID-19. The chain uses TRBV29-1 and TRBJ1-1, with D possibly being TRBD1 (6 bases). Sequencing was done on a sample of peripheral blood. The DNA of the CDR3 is TGCAGCGTTGAGGGTGGGGAGGGGGGGGCTTTCTTT. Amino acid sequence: CSVEGGEGGAFF.